Following are 26 T cell receptor beta chains from one sample sequenced in a study of CD8 T cells in ankylosing spondylitis. TCRdb re-derived calls from the 5' RACE reads in MiXCR, one entry per CDR3 protein. The data contain some 37,000 distinct CDR3 sequences, 4.5% to 6% of them singletons. Sample: blood, either unsorted or a sorted T cell fraction (not recorded which). All receptors come from a male donor with ankylosing spondylitis or in good health (not recorded which).

This clonotype was seen repeatedly, ten times or more. V and J are TRBV7-9 and TRBJ2-5; 14 bases are a match to TRBD2. Germline V CDR1 and CDR2: SEHNR, FQNEAQ (reference sequence). The CDR3 has 16 amino acids. V shed 5 bases and J 9 bases; nucleotides not matched to a gene: 11. CDR3 protein: CASSARLAGGPKAQYF. The CDR3 coding sequence is TGTGCCAGCAGCGCAAGACTAGCGGGAGGGCCCAAGGCCCAGTACTTC.

This clonotype was detected ten times or more. The chain joins TRBV5-1 to TRBJ2-7; TRBD2 matches 11 bases. CDR3 length equals 16 residues. Per germline, CDR1 SGHRS and CDR2 YFSETQ. Trimming at V came to 4 bases and at J to 1 base, leaving 7 bases not matched to a gene. Here the CDR3 reads CASSTSSGGRSYEQYF. The CDR3 nucleotides read TGCGCCAGCAGCACTTCTAGCGGGGGGAGGTCCTACGAGCAGTACTTC.

This clonotype was counted ten times or more. The chain recombines TRBV3-1 with TRBJ1-2; D is uncertain. Trimming pared 6 bases from V and 0 bases from J, leaving 11 bases between. This CDR3 comprises 14 residues. The V gene's germline CDR1 is LGHDT and CDR2 YNNKEL (reference sequence). The CDR3 spells CASSPLETNYGYTF. The CDR3 DNA is TGTGCCAGCAGTCCTCTCGAGACTAACTATGGCTACACCTTC. The full variable domain, with the rest looked up from reference TRBV3-1 and TRBJ1-2, is DTAVSQTPKYLVTQMGNDKSIKCEQNLGHDTMYWYKQDSKKFLKIMFSYNNKELIINETVPNRFSPKSPDKAHLNLHINSLELGDSAVYFCASSPLETNYGYTFGSGTRLTVV.

This clonotype was recorded at least ten times. V usage is TRBV4-3 and J usage is TRBJ1-6; D remains unclear. Germline V gene sequence: CDR1 LGHNA, CDR2 YSLEER. With 0 bases removed from V and 6 bases from J, the gap between germline ends came to 9 bases. This CDR3 region has 15 residues. CDR3 loop: CASSQDRRSNSPLHF. The CDR3 DNA is TGCGCCAGCAGCCAAGACCGACGGAGTAATTCACCCCTCCACTTT.

This clonotype was seen many times. The chain employs TRBV5-1 and TRBJ2-5, with a tentative D call TRBD2 (6 bases). Germline CDR1 is SGHRS and CDR2 is YFSETQ. This CDR3 has 14 residues. The ends were cut back, 4 bases at V and 2 bases at J, with 12 bases in the middle. CDR3 DNA: TGCGCCAGCAGCCTGGCAGGAGGGCAAGAGACCCAGTACTTC. Its protein product is CASSLAGGQETQYF.

This clonotype occurred many times. This chain joins TRBV14 and TRBJ2-7; TRBD2 matches 10 bases. V trimming: 1 base; J trimming: 9 bases; junction bases outside the gene matches: 3. Germline CDR1 is SGHDN and CDR2 is FVKESK. The CDR3 extends over 13 amino acids. The CDR3 loop is CASSQAVAGGQYF. The CDR3 DNA reads TGTGCCAGCAGCCAAGCCGTAGCGGGAGGGCAGTACTTC.

This clonotype was found many times. The genes are TRBV5-1 and TRBJ2-1; D not certain. This CDR3 is built from 16 residues. V was trimmed by 3 bases and J by 9 bases, leaving 22 bases between them. The germline V gene encodes CDR1 SGHRS and CDR2 YFSETQ. The CDR3 DNA is TGCGCCAGCAGCTCCCCACCCGGGCCCCCTACGACTGAGCAGTTCTTC. This gives the protein CASSSPPGPPTTEQFF.

This clonotype was detected many times. The chain recombines TRBV5-1 with TRBJ1-1; 10 bases line up with TRBD1. The junction had 7 bases not matched to a gene; V was cut back by 4 bases and J by 7 bases. The CDR3 contains 14 residues. CDR1 SGHRS and CDR2 YFSETQ come from the germline V gene. CDR3 protein: CASSDRQGAGEAFF. The CDR3 coding sequence is TGCGCCAGCAGCGACAGACAGGGGGCTGGTGAAGCTTTCTTT.

The chain combines TRBV20-1 with TRBJ2-3; TRBD2 aligns across 7 bases. This CDR3 is 16 amino acids long. V dropped 0 bases and J dropped 6; count of bases not matched to a gene: 12. Germline assignment: CDR1 DFQATT and CDR2 SNEGSKA (reference sequence). CDR3 DNA sequence: TGCAGTGCTAGAGATCCGGTTCGGAGGGGAGGGGATACGCAGTATTTT. Translated, it gives CSARDPVRRGGDTQYF.

Many counts were recorded for this clonotype. The CDR3 nucleotides are TGTGCCAGCAGCTGGACAGGGGCTAGCACAGATACGCAGTATTTT. It codes for CASSWTGASTDTQYF. The genes are TRBV7-3 and TRBJ2-3; 9 nucleotides agree with TRBD1. The germline gives CDR1 SGHTA, CDR2 FQGTGA. The CDR3 loop spans 15 amino acids. Trimming removed 4 bases from V and 0 bases from J; junction bases left unmatched: 2.

V is TRBV20-1 and J is TRBJ2-7; TRBD2 aligns across 8 bases. Trimming at V came to 2 bases and at J to 2 bases, leaving 11 bases not matched to a gene. CDR3 length equals 16 residues. The germline V gene encodes CDR1 DFQATT and CDR2 SNEGSKA (reference sequence). The DNA of the CDR3 is TGCAGTGCTAGACCCGCCGGGACTAGACTTACCTACGAGCAGTACTTC. Encoded protein: CSARPAGTRLTYEQYF.

This clonotype was observed at least ten times. The V call is TRBV18, the J call TRBJ1-2; TRBD1 matches 9 bases. CDR1 and CDR2 from the germline V gene are KGHSH and LQKENI. Trimming took 3 bases from V and 7 from J; bases not matched to a gene: 3. The CDR3 length is 13 residues. The CDR3 DNA sequence: TGTGCCAGCTCACCGGGACAGGGAAGTGGCTACACCTTC. It translates to CASSPGQGSGYTF. The full variable domain, completed using reference TRBV18 and TRBJ1-2, is NAGVMQNPRHLVRRRGQEARLRCSPMKGHSHVYWYRQLPEEGLKFMVYLQKENIIDESGMPKERFSAEFPKEGPSILRIQQVVRGDSAAYFCASSPGQGSGYTFGSGTRLTVV.

This clonotype was observed many times. V is TRBV27 and J is TRBJ2-1; the D call may be TRBD1 or TRBD2 (5 bases each). The V gene lost 0 bases and the J gene lost 7 bases, with 7 bases spanning the gap. Germline V gives CDR1 MNHEY, CDR2 SMNVEV (reference sequence). The CDR3 totals 13 residues. CDR3 in DNA: TGTGCCAGCAGTTTATCTTGGGGGAATGAGCAGTTCTTC. As protein: CASSLSWGNEQFF.

This clonotype was recorded many times. This chain connects TRBV5-1 to TRBJ2-7; D not certain. The germline V gene has CDR1 SGHRS and CDR2 YFSETQ. The V and J ends lost 3 bases and 0 bases respectively, with 4 bases between them. The CDR3 spans 12 residues. For the CDR3, the DNA is TGCGCCAGCAGCTCAAGCTCCTACGAGCAGTACTTC. Translated: CASSSSSYEQYF. Drawing the rest from reference TRBV5-1 and TRBJ2-7, the complete variable domain is KAGVTQTPRYLIKTRGQQVTLSCSPISGHRSVSWYQQTPGQGLQFLFEYFSETQRNKGNFPGRFSGRQFSNSRSEMNVSTLELGDSALYLCASSSSSYEQYFGPGTRLTVT.

In its sample, this clonotype ranks as medium-sized (0.01 to 0.1%). J is TRBJ1-5 and V is TRBV2; D perhaps matches TRBD1 (6 bases). V was cut by 8 bases and J by 3 bases, with 11 bases left in between. CDR3 length: 13 amino acids. The germline V gene has CDR1 SNHLY and CDR2 FYNNEI. CDR3 in DNA: TGTGCCAGCGGAGGACAGTCCAATCAGCCCCAGCATTTT. Protein product: CASGGQSNQPQHF.

This clonotype turned up a few times. The V and J genes are TRBV29-1 and TRBJ2-4, with D possibly matching TRBD1 (6 bases). With 6 bases removed from V and 5 bases from J, the gap between germline ends came to 14 bases. CDR3 length equals 13 residues. CDR1 SQVTM and CDR2 ANQGSEA come from the germline V gene. The CDR3: CSVNNRAQNIQYF. The DNA for the CDR3 is TGCAGCGTGAACAACAGGGCCCAAAACATTCAGTACTTC.

This clonotype was seen many times. The rearrangement joins TRBV18 to TRBJ2-1; TRBD1 might be the D (6 bases). Germline loops: CDR1 KGHSH, CDR2 LQKENI. The length of the CDR3 is 16 residues. V lost 0 bases, J lost 0 bases, and 9 bases lay in between. As DNA, the CDR3 is TGTGCCAGCTCACCACCGGGGGCTAGCTCCTACAATGAGCAGTTCTTC. It yields the protein CASSPPGASSYNEQFF. Full variable domain (rest looked up from reference TRBV18 and TRBJ2-1): NAGVMQNPRHLVRRRGQEARLRCSPMKGHSHVYWYRQLPEEGLKFMVYLQKENIIDESGMPKERFSAEFPKEGPSILRIQQVVRGDSAAYFCASSPPGASSYNEQFFGPGTRLTVL.

This clonotype was counted between two and nine times. The V call is TRBV5-1, the J call TRBJ2-3; the D is unclear. The CDR3 is made up of 15 amino acids. V shed 3 bases and J shed 4 bases, with 15 bases lying between them. Germline lookup yields CDR1 SGHRS and CDR2 YFSETQ. The CDR3 region is CASSSQPTFPDTQYF. Written as DNA, the CDR3 is TGCGCCAGCAGCTCCCAGCCAACCTTCCCAGATACGCAGTATTTT. The variable domain in full, with the rest retrieved from reference TRBV5-1 and TRBJ2-3, is KAGVTQTPRYLIKTRGQQVTLSCSPISGHRSVSWYQQTPGQGLQFLFEYFSETQRNKGNFPGRFSGRQFSNSRSEMNVSTLELGDSALYLCASSSQPTFPDTQYFGPGTRLTVL.

This clonotype has ten or more counts. V gene TRBV12-3 or TRBV12-4 combines with J gene TRBJ1-4; D is unclear. Deletions cut 2 bases from V and 10 bases from J, with 8 bases between. The CDR3 length is 12 residues. The CDR3 DNA sequence: TGTGCCAGCAGTTTAACCGGCTTAAAACTGTTTTTT. Protein product: CASSLTGLKLFF.

There are many counts of this clonotype. The chain employs TRBV25-1 and TRBJ1-3; D may be TRBD1 (5 bases). Trimming took off 4 bases at V and 0 bases at J, with 13 bases between the two ends. The CDR3 totals 16 residues. Germline loops: CDR1 MGHDK, CDR2 SYGVNS. The CDR3 bases are TGTGCCAGCAGTGTGGGGACCACCTTCTCTGGAAACACCATATATTTT. Translation gives CASSVGTTFSGNTIYF.

This clonotype was counted at least ten times. V is TRBV18 and J is TRBJ2-7, with 7 bases fitting TRBD1. This CDR3 is built from 15 residues. V lost 3 bases and J lost 2; bases outside the gene matches: 7. Germline V gene lookup returns CDR1 KGHSH and CDR2 LQKENI. CDR3: CASSPQGVSAYEQYF. In nucleotides, the CDR3 is TGTGCCAGCTCACCTCAGGGGGTTTCCGCCTACGAGCAGTACTTC.

There are many counts of this clonotype. This sequence joins TRBV6-1 and TRBJ2-5; D is uncertain. CDR3 length: 12 residues. The germline V gene encodes CDR1 MNHNS and CDR2 SASEGT. Trimming left V 0 bases short and J 5 bases short, with 4 bases between. CDR3 amino acids: CASSEAGETQYF. For the CDR3, the DNA is TGTGCCAGCAGTGAAGCTGGCGAGACCCAGTACTTC.

This clonotype was found many times. The genes are TRBV20-1 and TRBJ2-5, with 11 bases identical to TRBD2. CDR1 is DFQATT and CDR2 is SNEGSKA in the germline V gene (reference sequence). After removal of 4 bases from V and 7 bases from J, the junction contained 2 bases not matched to a gene. The CDR3 is made up of 12 amino acids. This CDR3 reads CSATGLAATQYF. CDR3 sequence (DNA): TGCAGTGCTACGGGACTAGCGGCGACCCAGTACTTC.

Regarding this clonotype: Given a much more abundant clone one base away, this may be a read error. This chain joins TRBV18 and TRBJ1-1; D is undetermined. Germline V lookup: CDR1 KGHSH, CDR2 LQKENI. CDR3 size: 13 residues. CDR3 sequence reads: CDSSPTADTEAFF. The CDR3 nucleotides are TGTGACAGCTCACCTACCGCGGACACTGAAGCTTTCTTT. Supplemented by reference TRBV18 and TRBJ1-1, the full variable domain reads NAGVMQNPRHLVRRRGQEARLRCSPMKGHSHVYWYRQLPEEGLKFMVYLQKENIIDESGMPKERFSAEFPKEGPSILRIQQVVRGDSAAYFCDSSPTADTEAFFGQGTRLTVV.

This clonotype showed up many times. The J gene is TRBJ1-6, the V gene TRBV5-1, with D tentatively TRBD1 (6 bases). The CDR3 spans 15 residues. V was cut by 1 base and J by 10 bases, with 15 bases left in between. CDR1 and CDR2 from the germline V gene are SGHRS and YFSETQ. CDR3 coding DNA: TGCGCCAGCAGCTTGACAGGGCAGGAACCGTCACCCCTCCACTTT. This codes for CASSLTGQEPSPLHF.

This clonotype was seen ten or more times. J is TRBJ2-2 and V is TRBV20-1; tentative D call: TRBD1 (5 bases). V gave up 5 bases and J gave up 5 bases, with 18 bases separating them. This CDR3 contains 15 residues. Germline V lookup: CDR1 DFQATT, CDR2 SNEGSKA (reference sequence). The DNA of the CDR3 is TGCAGTGCTCGCGTGGGGCGCCTGGGGACCGGGGAGCTGTTTTTT. Translated, it gives CSARVGRLGTGELFF.